This T cell receptor beta chain was captured in a study of shared clonotypes between healthy human individuals. Study at large: Plates per donor: three CD4 naive, three CD4 memory, two CD8 naive, one CD8 memory.

Per the study methods: Filtering was not the same, since immunoSEQ gave junction-only sequences without quality scores. Here immunoSEQ multiplex PCR was the method, and the copy in TCRdb shows in-frame clones only, minus some. Clonal size and the V and J genes are those of that table, whereas D and trimming came from the DNA. Here the sample spans some 1.5 million clones, 98% being singletons. As concerns this clone: Antigen specificity is unknown.

Study-level results: Rarefaction analysis demonstrated incomplete sorted-subset sequencing notwithstanding large depth. The four-donor shared clonotypes exceeded non-shared clonotypes in generation probability, with non-shared ones scoring lower.

V was cut by 1 base and J by 1 base, with 8 bases left in between. The germline V gene has CDR1 LNHNV and CDR2 YYDKDF (reference sequence). The CDR3 contains 14 residues. The clonotype comes from a man under 40 in good health. Material for sequencing was naive CD4+ T cells sorted from blood. As for subset: CD45RA+ positively selected. V and J are TRBV15 and TRBJ2-7; D gene unclear. DNA of the CDR3: TGTGCCACCAGCAGAGCTGGGGTATCCTACGAGCAGTACTTC. This codes for CATSRAGVSYEQYF. Using reference TRBV15 and TRBJ2-7 for the parts outside the CDR3, the full variable domain is DAMVIQNPRYQVTQFGKPVTLSCSQTLNHNVMYWYQQKSSQAPKLLFHYYDKDFNNEADTPDNFQSRRPNTSFCFLDIRSPGLGDTAMYLCATSRAGVSYEQYFGPGTRLTVT.